The T cell receptor (beta chain) described here comes from a study of cytomegalovirus exposure and HLA in healthy donors. Across the study: Out of 150 million to 200 million T cells, an earlier analysis found 117 million unique TCR beta sequences in total.

Deletions cut 0 bases from V and 2 bases from J, with 5 bases between. The CDR3 contains 14 residues. In germline, CDR1 is MDHEN, CDR2 SYDVKM. In the case of this clone: Antigen specificity is unknown.

PCR involved 60 Vbeta and 13 Jbeta primers. Method: immunoSEQ multiplex PCR; TCRdb's copy keeps in-frame clones and lacks some. The sample carries 80,000 to 95,000 clones, about 89% recorded once. Study-wide points: Reportedly, cytomegalovirus status was diagnosed with high sensitivity and specificity. When analyzed later, a missense DCLRE1C variant was found to be linked to TCR beta V- and J-gene trimming.

The receptor was isolated from a man aged 25 to 40 in good health and CMV-seropositive. The chain couples TRBV28 to TRBJ1-5; no clear D gene. Material: PBMCs. The CDR3 region is CASSLWEGNQPQHF. CDR3 bases: TGTGCCAGCAGTTTATGGGAGGGCAATCAGCCCCAGCATTTT.